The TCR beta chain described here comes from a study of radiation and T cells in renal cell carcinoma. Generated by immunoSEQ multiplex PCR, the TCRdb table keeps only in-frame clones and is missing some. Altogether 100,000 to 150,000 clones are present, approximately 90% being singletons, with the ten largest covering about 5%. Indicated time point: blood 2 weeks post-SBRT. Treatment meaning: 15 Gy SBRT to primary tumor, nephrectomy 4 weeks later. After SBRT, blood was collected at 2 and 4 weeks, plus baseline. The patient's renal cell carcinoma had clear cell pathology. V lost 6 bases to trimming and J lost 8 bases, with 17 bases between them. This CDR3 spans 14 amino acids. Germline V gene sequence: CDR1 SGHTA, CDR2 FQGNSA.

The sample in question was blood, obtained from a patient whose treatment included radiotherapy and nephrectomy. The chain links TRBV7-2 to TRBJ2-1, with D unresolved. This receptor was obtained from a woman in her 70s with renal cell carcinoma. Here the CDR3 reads CASSIFVGGDEQFF. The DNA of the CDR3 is TGTGCCAGCAGTATTTTCGTGGGTGGGGATGAGCAGTTCTTC.